A selection of T cell receptor beta chains follows, all from one sample in a study of blood T cells in healthy people across ages. TCRdb independently ran MiXCR on the 5' RACE reads; one entry per CDR3 protein. The sample consists of around 1,900,000 distinct CDR3 sequences, around 42% of them appearing once. The source material was blood. The origin of the receptors is a human donor in good health. Both conserved end residues are part of each CDR3. The D gene is left open where the match is weak. The size entry is marked missing in some rows and otherwise reads once, few, many or a size class.

TRBV7-2	TRBD2	few	TRBJ2-7	TGTGCCAGCAGCTTCGGGGGGATCCACTCCTACGAGCAGTACTTC	CASSFGGIHSYEQYF
TRBV27	-	-	TRBJ1-5	TGTGCCAGCAGTTCGAGGGGTCTGGGCAGTCAGCCCCAGCATTTT	CASSSRGLGSQPQHF
TRBV12-3/TRBV12-4	-	-	TRBJ2-5	TGTGCCAGCAGCCCCCAGGTGGAGCTACAAGAGACCCAGTACTTC	CASSPQVELQETQYF
TRBV27	-	-	TRBJ1-2	TGTGCCAGCAACTCACCCACAGGGTTTGGCTACACCTTC	CASNSPTGFGYTF
TRBV18	-	few	TRBJ2-5	TGTGCCAGCTCACCGTCGTGGGGTTCGGACGGGAGGACCCAGTACTTC	CASSPSWGSDGRTQYF
TRBV29-1	-	once	TRBJ1-1	TGCAGCGTGCACAGGAAGGGGAACACTGAAGCTTTCTTT	CSVHRKGNTEAFF
TRBV12-3/TRBV12-4	TRBD1	-	TRBJ2-3	TGTGCCAGCAGTTCCGGGACAGGGGCAGATGCGCAGTATTTT	CASSSGTGADAQYF
TRBV7-2	TRBD1	-	TRBJ1-4	TGTGCCAGCAGACCAGGGGGGTCCTACGAAAAACTGTTTTTT	CASRPGGSYEKLFF
TRBV29-1	-	-	TRBJ1-1	TGCAGCGTGGATGGGTGGAGCACTGAAGCTTTCTTT	CSVDGWSTEAFF
TRBV4-2	-	-	TRBJ1-1	TGTGCCAGCAGCCAAGAGGCGGGGAACACTGAAGCTTTCTTT	CASSQEAGNTEAFF
TRBV5-1	-	-	TRBJ1-1	TGCGCCAGCAGCTCGGAGGTTGAAGCTTTCTTT	CASSSEVEAFF
TRBV2	-	-	TRBJ2-5	TGTGCCAGCAGTGAAGGGACTACATATGGGACCCAGTACTTC	CASSEGTTYGTQYF
TRBV6-2/TRBV6-3	-	-	TRBJ1-4	TGTGCCAGCATACTCGGACGGGGGACTAATGAAAAACTGTTTTTT	CASILGRGTNEKLFF
TRBV7-2	TRBD2	-	TRBJ2-3	TGTGCCAGCAGCTTTTATCGTAGCGGGGTGGATACGCAGTATTTT	CASSFYRSGVDTQYF
TRBV20-1	-	-	TRBJ2-1	TGCAGTGCCGGAATTACTAGCAGCGAGCAGTTCTTC	CSAGITSSEQFF
TRBV20-1	-	-	TRBJ2-1	TGCAGTGCTATGGGTGGGGGGCCTGATAGTGAGCAGTTCTTC	CSAMGGGPDSEQFF
TRBV15	-	few	TRBJ1-2	TGTGCCACCAGCAGAGATTCGAGGGGAGACAATGGCTACACCTTC	CATSRDSRGDNGYTF
TRBV6-6	-	few	TRBJ1-5	TGTGCCAGCAGTTTGGGGGCAAGTCAGCCCCAGCATTTT	CASSLGASQPQHF
TRBV28	-	few	TRBJ2-4	TGTGCCAGCAGTATTGCGGCCGGAGATTCCATTCAGTACTTC	CASSIAAGDSIQYF
TRBV28	-	few	TRBJ2-7	TGTGCCAGCAGTATGACTGACAGGCTAACCTACGAGCAGTACTTC	CASSMTDRLTYEQYF
TRBV6-2/TRBV6-3	-	-	TRBJ2-7	TGTGCCAGCAAGAGGGCATACGAGCAGTACTTC	CASKRAYEQYF
TRBV5-1	-	-	TRBJ2-7	TGCGCCAGCAGCTTGTCTTGGGACAAAGAATACGAGCAGTACTTC	CASSLSWDKEYEQYF
TRBV7-2	-	-	TRBJ1-1	TGTGCCAGCAGCTTAGCAGAACATATGAACACTGAAGCTTTCTTT	CASSLAEHMNTEAFF
TRBV28	-	-	TRBJ2-5	TGTGCCAGCAGTTTGTTTCTGAACCAAGAGACCCAGTACTTC	CASSLFLNQETQYF
TRBV12-3/TRBV12-4	-	-	TRBJ2-3	TGTGCCAGCATCGGGGTTTCAGATGCGCAGTATTTT	CASIGVSDAQYF